These 28 T cell receptor beta chains originate from one sample sequenced in a study of shared clonotypes between healthy human individuals. Produced via immunoSEQ multiplex PCR; TCRdb's table is partial and in-frame only. The repertoire holds about 2.3 million clones, with 80% to 95% as singletons. The sample consisted of naive CD4+ T cells from PBMCs. Stated subset: CD45RA+ positively selected. The receptors were gathered from a man aged 18 to 30 in good health. Some clones in this sample may be carry-over from other donors' samples.

The chain links TRBV15 to TRBJ2-3; perhaps TRBD2 as D (5 bases). V was cut by 4 bases and J by 9 bases, with 8 bases left in between. Germline V gives CDR1 LNHNV, CDR2 YYDKDF (reference sequence). The CDR3 consists of 11 residues. The DNA of the CDR3 is TGTGCCACCAGCACGGAGGAGACGCAGTATTTT. Translated: CATSTEETQYF.

On this clone: The same CDR3 can be traced to other DNA sequences in this sample. This rearrangement joins TRBV9 to TRBJ1-4; D uncertain. V was pared by 0 bases and J by 5 bases, with 8 bases between. The CDR3 extends over 14 amino acids. Germline V gives CDR1 SGDLS, CDR2 YYNGEE. As DNA, the CDR3 is TGTGCCAGCAGCGTAGGCCGTGGAAATGAAAAACTGTTTTTT. Its protein product is CASSVGRGNEKLFF.

The rearrangement joins TRBV5-1 to TRBJ1-1, with 7 bases identical to TRBD1. The CDR3 extends over 16 amino acids. V shed 0 bases and J 3 bases; nucleotides not matched to a gene: 8. The germline V gene has CDR1 SGHRS and CDR2 YFSETQ. In DNA form, the CDR3 reads TGCGCCAGCAGCTTGGAGCCCGGGACAGCTGACACTGAAGCTTTCTTT. It is translated as CASSLEPGTADTEAFF.

This clone was counted a few times. The chain employs TRBV5-4 and TRBJ2-7, with D tentatively TRBD1 (7 bases). The CDR3 extends over 15 amino acids. Trimming took 1 base from V and 2 from J, leaving 13 bases between them. CDR1 SGHNT and CDR2 YYREEE come from the germline V gene (reference sequence). The CDR3 is CASSLRGRGAYEQYF. The CDR3, as DNA: TGTGCCAGCAGCTTGAGGGGCAGGGGGGCCTACGAGCAGTACTTC.

This rearrangement joins TRBV5-6 to TRBJ1-2, with D tentatively TRBD1 (5 bases). Germline V gene lookup returns CDR1 SGHDT and CDR2 YYEEEE. V lost 6 bases and J lost 4, with 16 bases in between. This CDR3 contains 14 residues. CDR3: CASTTGDRLYGYTF. CDR3 DNA sequence: TGTGCCAGCACGACCGGAGACAGACTCTATGGCTACACCTTC.

The genes are TRBV9 and TRBJ2-3, with 8 bases fitting TRBD2. Germline trimming cut 4 bases from V and 7 bases from J; bases unmatched to any gene: 11. This CDR3 contains 15 residues. Germline V gene lookup returns CDR1 SGDLS and CDR2 YYNGEE. CDR3 nucleotide sequence: TGTGCCAGCAGCCTCGGGCGAGCGGGAGTGAATACGCAGTATTTT. It is translated as CASSLGRAGVNTQYF. Variable domain in full (rest from reference TRBV9 and TRBJ2-3): DSGVTQTPKHLITATGQRVTLRCSPRSGDLSVYWYQQSLDQGLQFLIQYYNGEERAKGNILERFSAQQFPDLHSELNLSSLELGDSALYFCASSLGRAGVNTQYFGPGTRLTVL.

The chain joins TRBV28 to TRBJ1-2; a weak D match, TRBD1 (5 bases). V dropped 3 bases and J dropped 3 bases, with 11 bases sitting between them. The CDR3 covers 14 residues. Looked up from germline, CDR1 is MDHEN and CDR2 is SYDVKM. DNA for the CDR3: TGTGCCAGCAGTTTGGCAGGGAGGGACTATGGCTACACCTTC. Translation gives CASSLAGRDYGYTF.

V is TRBV19 and J is TRBJ2-7; 12 bases line up with TRBD2. The germline gives CDR1 LNHDA, CDR2 SQIVND (reference sequence). V shed 5 bases, J shed 4 bases, and the junction held 12 bases outside the gene matches. The CDR3 loop spans 17 amino acids. The CDR3 bases are TGTGCCAGTAGTTCAAGGACTAGCGGGAATTGGCCTTACGAGCAGTACTTC. Protein: CASSSRTSGNWPYEQYF. The complete variable domain, with remaining parts taken from reference TRBV19 and TRBJ2-7, reads DGGITQSPKYLFRKEGQNVTLSCEQNLNHDAMYWYRQDPGQGLRLIYYSQIVNDFQKGDIAEGYSVSREKKESFPLTVTSAQKNPTAFYLCASSSRTSGNWPYEQYFGPGTRLTVT.

In this sample, this clone turned up a few times. This chain joins TRBV11-2 and TRBJ1-2; D is possibly TRBD1 (6 bases). Trimming removed 3 bases at V and 5 bases at J, with 13 bases between. In germline, CDR1 is SGHAT, CDR2 FQNNGV. The CDR3 spans 14 residues. DNA for the CDR3: TGTGCCAGCAGCTTCCAACAGGGTGGTTATGGCTACACCTTC. Residues: CASSFQQGGYGYTF.

This sequence joins TRBV2 and TRBJ2-3, with D perhaps TRBD2 (6 bases). Germline CDR1 and CDR2: SNHLY and FYNNEI. The germline V and J ends were trimmed by 4 bases and 2 bases, with 10 bases remaining between them. The CDR3 loop spans 14 amino acids. CDR3 protein: CASSARTTTDTQYF. In nucleotides, the CDR3 is TGTGCCAGCAGTGCGCGGACTACCACAGATACGCAGTATTTT.

The V call is TRBV5-4, the J call TRBJ2-5, with D possibly matching TRBD1 (6 bases). The CDR3 spans 14 residues. The germline CDR1 and CDR2 sequences are SGHNT and YYREEE (reference sequence). With 6 bases removed from V and 1 base from J, the gap between germline ends came to 13 bases. In nucleotides, the CDR3 is TGTGCCAGCACCCTCGGGACATCCCAAGAGACCCAGTACTTC. Translating it yields CASTLGTSQETQYF.

The J gene is TRBJ2-4, the V gene TRBV5-1; D ambiguous. The CDR3 is 15 amino acids. The ends were cut back, 0 bases at V and 0 bases at J, with 7 bases in the middle. The germline V gene has CDR1 SGHRS and CDR2 YFSETQ. CDR3 in amino acids: CASSLVGIAKNIQYF. In DNA form, the CDR3 reads TGCGCCAGCAGCTTGGTTGGAATAGCCAAAAACATTCAGTACTTC.

The rearrangement uses TRBV11-2 and TRBJ2-2; D possibly matches TRBD1 or TRBD2 (6 bases each). CDR3 length: 15 amino acids. Per the germline V gene, CDR1 is SGHAT and CDR2 is FQNNGV. The germline V and J ends were trimmed by 2 bases and 7 bases, with 14 bases remaining between them. CDR3 in amino acids: CASSLIQGRNGELFF. CDR3 DNA sequence: TGTGCCAGCAGCTTAATCCAGGGGAGGAACGGGGAGCTGTTTTTT. Supplemented by reference TRBV11-2 and TRBJ2-2, the full variable domain reads EAGVAQSPRYKIIEKRQSVAFWCNPISGHATLYWYQQILGQGPKLLIQFQNNGVVDDSQLPKDRFSAERLKGVDSTLKIQPAKLEDSAVYLCASSLIQGRNGELFFGEGSRLTVL.

This chain links TRBV7-8 with TRBJ2-7; no firm D call. The CDR3 sequence is 13 residues long. Germline assignment: CDR1 SGHVS and CDR2 FQNEAQ. V was trimmed by 1 base and J by 3 bases, leaving 7 bases between them. The CDR3: CASSLVPGYEQYF. Here the CDR3 DNA reads TGTGCCAGCAGCTTAGTTCCGGGCTACGAGCAGTACTTC.

The chain carries TRBV5-5 and TRBJ1-3; possible D gene TRBD1, 5 bases. The ends were cut back, 4 bases at V and 11 bases at J, with 19 bases in the middle. This CDR3 region has 14 residues. Germline V lookup: CDR1 SGHKS, CDR2 YYEKEE (reference sequence). DNA for the CDR3: TGTGCCAGCAGCCCACCCGTTCCGAGGGGACCCATATATTTT. The encoded protein is CASSPPVPRGPIYF. Full variable domain (missing parts from reference TRBV5-5 and TRBJ1-3): DAGVTQSPTHLIKTRGQQVTLRCSPISGHKSVSWYQQVLGQGPQFIFQYYEKEERGRGNFPDRFSARQFPNYSSELNVNALLLGDSALYLCASSPPVPRGPIYFGEGSWLTVV.

This clone was counted a single time. The V and J genes are TRBV15 and TRBJ1-1; D unclear. Germline V gene lookup returns CDR1 LNHNV and CDR2 YYDKDF (reference sequence). Between the trimmed V and J ends, which lost 5 bases and 0 bases, there was a span of 10 bases. CDR3 length equals 14 residues. The CDR3, as DNA: TGTGCCACCAGCTTGGGTCGGTTGAACACTGAAGCTTTCTTT. This translates into CATSLGRLNTEAFF.

This chain links TRBV5-4 with TRBJ2-7, with 16 nucleotides matching TRBD2. Germline trimming cut 0 bases from V and 7 bases from J; bases unmatched to any gene: 4. Per the germline V gene, CDR1 is SGHNT and CDR2 is YYREEE (reference sequence). This CDR3 contains 16 residues. The chain's CDR3 is CASSLDGTSGRAEQYF. The CDR3 coding sequence is TGTGCCAGCAGCTTGGACGGGACTAGCGGGAGGGCGGAGCAGTACTTC.

The CDR3 is CASRDYLNTGELFF. DNA of the CDR3: TGTGCCAGCAGGGACTACCTTAACACCGGGGAGCTGTTTTTT. The J gene is TRBJ2-2, the V gene TRBV6-1; possible D gene TRBD2, 6 bases. The germline V and J ends were trimmed by 6 bases and 2 bases, with 10 bases remaining between them. The CDR3 is 14 residues long. Germline V gene lookup returns CDR1 MNHNS and CDR2 SASEGT.

CDR3 bases: TGTGCCAGCAGTTTTCTCCAGGGGGCGAACATTCAGTACTTC. Its translation is CASSFLQGANIQYF. This chain uses TRBV28 with TRBJ2-4; 8 nucleotides match TRBD1. The J segment lost 7 bases and the V segment lost 3 bases, leaving 5 bases of the junction unmatched. Looked up from germline, CDR1 is MDHEN and CDR2 is SYDVKM. The CDR3 has 14 residues.

In the case of this clone: This CDR3 is also generated by other DNA sequences in the sample. The chain has TRBV2 and TRBJ2-7; 7 bases are shared with TRBD2. V dropped 8 bases and J dropped 2; count of bases not matched to a gene: 0. Germline values: CDR1 SNHLY, CDR2 FYNNEI. The CDR3 has 11 amino acids. Here the CDR3 reads CASGTTYEQYF. The CDR3 DNA follows: TGTGCCAGCGGGACTACCTACGAGCAGTACTTC.

The rearrangement joins TRBV5-1 to TRBJ2-1, with 9 bases that match TRBD2. Germline V gene lookup returns CDR1 SGHRS and CDR2 YFSETQ. The CDR3 contains 15 residues. Trimming at V came to 4 bases and at J to 6 bases, leaving 8 bases not matched to a gene. The CDR3 bases are TGCGCCAGCAGCCATAGCGGGGGAGAGTCCAATGAGCAGTTCTTC. It translates to CASSHSGGESNEQFF.

Points on this clone: Within the sample, other DNA sequences also encode this same CDR3. The rearrangement links TRBV7-3 to TRBJ2-6; 7 bases map to TRBD1. CDR3 length: 15 amino acids. The V gene's germline CDR1 is SGHTA and CDR2 FQGTGA. The V gene end was trimmed by 5 bases and the J gene end by 1 base; junction bases not matched to a gene: 2. CDR3 nucleotides: TGTGCCAGCAGCCCAGGGGGATCTGGGGCCAACGTCCTGACTTTC. Its translation: CASSPGGSGANVLTF.

The chain carries TRBV5-1 and TRBJ2-3; the match to TRBD2 covers 13 bases. CDR3 length equals 19 residues. J gave up 0 bases and V 4 bases, and 11 bases lay outside the gene matches. Germline CDR1 is SGHRS and CDR2 is YFSETQ. The CDR3: CASSRTRLAGGPSTDTQYF. The CDR3, as DNA: TGCGCCAGCAGCCGGACCAGACTAGCGGGAGGCCCTAGCACAGATACGCAGTATTTT.

The chain is built from TRBV14 and TRBJ2-7; D may be TRBD1 or TRBD2 (6 bases each). CDR3 length equals 18 residues. Germline values: CDR1 SGHDN, CDR2 FVKESK. The V end was cut by 5 bases, the J end by 3 bases, with 26 bases between. The CDR3 spells CASSWGEIRTDQNYEQYF. The CDR3 DNA reads TGTGCCAGCAGCTGGGGGGAGATAAGGACAGACCAGAACTACGAGCAGTACTTC.

The V call is TRBV7-8, the J call TRBJ1-5, with 9 bases lining up with TRBD1. Losses at the gene ends were 5 bases for V and 5 bases for J; bases not matched to a gene: 7. This CDR3 is built from 15 residues. Germline V CDR1 and CDR2: SGHVS, FQNEAQ. CDR3 nucleotides: TGTGCCAGCAGCCCCTTTCGGGACAGGGATCAGCCCCAGCATTTT. Residues: CASSPFRDRDQPQHF.

The chain employs TRBV27 and TRBJ2-7, with D possibly TRBD1 on 6 matching bases. Germline CDR1 and CDR2: MNHEY and SMNVEV (reference sequence). The CDR3 extends over 15 amino acids. Between the trimmed V and J ends, which lost 6 bases and 3 bases, there was a span of 18 bases. The CDR3, as DNA: TGTGCCAGCAGACTAGGGGACACCCAGGTCTACGAGCAGTACTTC. Amino acids: CASRLGDTQVYEQYF.

The chain carries TRBV6-6 and TRBJ2-7; the match to TRBD2 covers 11 bases. CDR3 length: 14 amino acids. Germline lookup yields CDR1 MNHNY and CDR2 SVGAGI (reference sequence). Losses at the gene ends were 7 bases for V and 4 bases for J; bases not matched to a gene: 6. The CDR3 DNA sequence: TGTGCCAGCAAGCTAGCGGGAGGAGGATACGAGCAGTACTTC. This codes for CASKLAGGGYEQYF.

This clone is a singleton in its sample. J is TRBJ2-1 and V is TRBV29-1, with D hard to call. Trimming left V 7 bases short and J 0 bases short, with 10 bases between. The CDR3 is 13 amino acids. Germline V gene data show CDR1 as SQVTM and CDR2 as ANQGSEA. The chain's CDR3 is CSARLSSYNEQFF. The CDR3 DNA reads TGCAGCGCCCGTCTTAGCTCCTACAATGAGCAGTTCTTC.